This T cell receptor (beta chain) was observed in a study of shared clonotypes between healthy human individuals. Study-wide results and caveats: Across a handful of donors, naive CD4 shared around 5.1%, naive CD8 around 3.5%, memory CD4 roughly 2.2%, memory CD8 approximately 0.4%.

Comments on this clone: The antigen remains unidentified. Other DNA sequences from this sample encode an identical CDR3 as well.

Produced via immunoSEQ multiplex PCR; TCRdb's table is partial and in-frame only. The sample carries under 1 million clones, almost 95% recorded once. The CDR3 covers 14 residues. Germline V gene data show CDR1 as SGDLS and CDR2 as YYNGEE. V gave up 2 bases and J gave up 0 bases, with 6 bases separating them. CD8 cells regarded as naive lacked CD45RO, were positively chosen for CCR7, and omitted terminally differentiated effector memory CD45RA+ cells. This sequence originates from a man younger than 40 in good health. V gene TRBV9 combines with J gene TRBJ2-1, with D possibly matching TRBD2 (5 bases). The specimen was naive CD8+ T cells sorted from blood. The CDR3 bases are TGTGCCAGCAGCGTGGGGAGCTCCTACAATGAGCAGTTCTTC. This codes for CASSVGSSYNEQFF. The complete variable domain, with remaining parts taken from reference TRBV9 and TRBJ2-1, reads DSGVTQTPKHLITATGQRVTLRCSPRSGDLSVYWYQQSLDQGLQFLIQYYNGEERAKGNILERFSAQQFPDLHSELNLSSLELGDSALYFCASSVGSSYNEQFFGPGTRLTVL.